This T cell receptor beta chain was sequenced in a study of immune evolution from preneoplasia to lung adenocarcinoma. On the study more broadly: HLA loss of heterozygosity: over 5.5% AIS, less than 18% MIA, about 32% ADC, none AAH. Study-wide results and limits: Top clone frequencies peaked in normal lung, apparently declining through invasive adenocarcinoma. KRAS-mutant nodules had the highest T cell clonality. Later-stage lesions appeared to have more T cells, more diversity, less clonality.

Germline V gene sequence: CDR1 MNHEY, CDR2 SMNVEV (reference sequence). The CDR3 loop spans 15 amino acids. V was clipped by 4 bases and J by 0 bases; unmatched bases: 2. Concerning this clone itself: Its antigen remains unidentified.

Generated by immunoSEQ multiplex PCR, the TCRdb table keeps only in-frame clones and is missing some. Here the sample spans some 41,000 clones, roughly four fifths being singletons. V and J are TRBV27 and TRBJ2-2; 7 nucleotides agree with TRBD1. This TCR came from a person in their sixties with lung adenocarcinoma. The sample was FFPE invasive lung adenocarcinoma tissue. The CDR3 sequence: CASSWQGANTGELFF. In DNA, the CDR3 is TGTGCCAGCAGTTGGCAGGGGGCGAACACCGGGGAGCTGTTTTTT.